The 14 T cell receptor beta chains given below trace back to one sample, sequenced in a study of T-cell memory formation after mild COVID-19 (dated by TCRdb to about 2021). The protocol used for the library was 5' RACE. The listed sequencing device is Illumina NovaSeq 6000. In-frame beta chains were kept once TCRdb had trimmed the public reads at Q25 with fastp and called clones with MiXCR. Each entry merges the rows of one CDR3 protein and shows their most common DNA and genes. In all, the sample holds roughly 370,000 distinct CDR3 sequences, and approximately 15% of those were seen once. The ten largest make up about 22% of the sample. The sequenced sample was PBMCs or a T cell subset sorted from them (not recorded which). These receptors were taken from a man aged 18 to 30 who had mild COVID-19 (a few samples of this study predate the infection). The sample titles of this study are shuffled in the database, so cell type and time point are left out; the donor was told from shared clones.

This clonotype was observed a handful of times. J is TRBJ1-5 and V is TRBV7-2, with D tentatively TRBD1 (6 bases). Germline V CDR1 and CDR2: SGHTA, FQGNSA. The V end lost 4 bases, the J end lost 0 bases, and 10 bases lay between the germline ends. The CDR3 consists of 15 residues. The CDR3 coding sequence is TGTGCCAGCAGCTCACAGGGTAATAGCAATCAGCCCCAGCATTTT. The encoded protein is CASSSQGNSNQPQHF.

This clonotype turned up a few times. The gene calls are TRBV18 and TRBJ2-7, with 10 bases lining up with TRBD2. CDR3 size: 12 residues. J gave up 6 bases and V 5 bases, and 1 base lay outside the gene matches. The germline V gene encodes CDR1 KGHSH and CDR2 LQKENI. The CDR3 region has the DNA TGTGCCAGCTCAGTAGCGGGGGGCGAGCAGTACGTC. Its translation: CASSVAGGEQYV.

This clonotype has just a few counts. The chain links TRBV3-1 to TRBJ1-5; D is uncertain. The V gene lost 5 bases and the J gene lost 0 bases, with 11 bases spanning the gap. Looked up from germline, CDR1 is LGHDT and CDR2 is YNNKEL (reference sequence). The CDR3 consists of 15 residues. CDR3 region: CASSKGRNSNQPQHF. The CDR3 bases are TGTGCCAGCAGCAAAGGACGGAATAGCAATCAGCCCCAGCATTTT.

The CDR3 spells CASSQDGAGITDTQYF. The DNA for the CDR3 is TGTGCCAGCAGCCAGGATGGGGCAGGGATCACAGATACGCAGTATTTT. The genes are TRBV7-6 and TRBJ2-3; the D gene is possibly TRBD1 (5 bases). Trimming cost V 5 bases and J 2 bases, with 17 bases left between them. This CDR3 is built from 16 residues. Germline CDR1 reads SGHVS; CDR2 reads FNYEAQ.

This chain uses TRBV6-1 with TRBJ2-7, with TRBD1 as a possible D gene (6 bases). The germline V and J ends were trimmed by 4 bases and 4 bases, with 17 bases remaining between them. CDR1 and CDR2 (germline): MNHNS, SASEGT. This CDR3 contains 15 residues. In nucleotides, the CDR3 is TGTGCCAGCAGTGGACCGGGACATACCCTATACGAGCAGTACGTC. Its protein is CASSGPGHTLYEQYV.

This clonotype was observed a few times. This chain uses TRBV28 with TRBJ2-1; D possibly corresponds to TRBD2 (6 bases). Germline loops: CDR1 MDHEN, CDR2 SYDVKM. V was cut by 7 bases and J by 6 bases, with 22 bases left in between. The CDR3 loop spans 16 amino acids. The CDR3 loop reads CASTKVAGTIPNEQFF. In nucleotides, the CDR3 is TGTGCCAGCACCAAAGTCGCGGGGACCATACCCAATGAGCAGTTCTTC.

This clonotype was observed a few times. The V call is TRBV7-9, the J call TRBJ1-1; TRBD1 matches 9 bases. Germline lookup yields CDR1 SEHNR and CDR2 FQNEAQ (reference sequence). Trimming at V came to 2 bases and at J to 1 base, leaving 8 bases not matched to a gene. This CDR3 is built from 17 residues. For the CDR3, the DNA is TGTGCCAGCAGCTTATCCCGGGACAGGGCCGGGAACACTGAAGCTTTCTTT. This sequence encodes CASSLSRDRAGNTEAFF. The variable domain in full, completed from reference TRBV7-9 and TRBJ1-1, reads DTGVSQNPRHKITKRGQNVTFRCDPISEHNRLYWYRQTLGQGPEFLTYFQNEAQLEKSRLLSDRFSAERPKGSFSTLEIQRTEQGDSAMYLCASSLSRDRAGNTEAFFGQGTRLTVV.

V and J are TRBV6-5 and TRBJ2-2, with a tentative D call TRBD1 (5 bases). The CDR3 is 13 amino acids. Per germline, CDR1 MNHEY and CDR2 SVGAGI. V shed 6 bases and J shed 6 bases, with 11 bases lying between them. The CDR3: CASSQGFAGELFF. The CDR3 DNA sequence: TGTGCCAGCAGCCAGGGTTTTGCCGGGGAGCTGTTTTTT.

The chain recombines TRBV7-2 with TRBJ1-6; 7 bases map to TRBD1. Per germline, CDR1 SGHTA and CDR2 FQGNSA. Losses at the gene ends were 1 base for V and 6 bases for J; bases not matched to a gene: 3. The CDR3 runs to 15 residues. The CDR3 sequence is CASSLVAGGNSPLHF. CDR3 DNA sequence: TGTGCCAGCAGCTTAGTGGCAGGGGGTAATTCACCCCTCCACTTT.

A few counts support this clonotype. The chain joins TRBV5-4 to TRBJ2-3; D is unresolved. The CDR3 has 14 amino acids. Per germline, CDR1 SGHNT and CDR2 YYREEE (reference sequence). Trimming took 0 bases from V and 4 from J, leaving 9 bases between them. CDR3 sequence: CASSLEVGPDTQYF. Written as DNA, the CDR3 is TGTGCCAGCAGCTTGGAGGTTGGCCCAGATACGCAGTATTTT.

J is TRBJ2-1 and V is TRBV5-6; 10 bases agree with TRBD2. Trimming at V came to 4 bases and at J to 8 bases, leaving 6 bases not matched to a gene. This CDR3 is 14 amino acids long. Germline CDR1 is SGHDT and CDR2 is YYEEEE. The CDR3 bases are TGTGCCAGCAGCGACAAAGGGACTAGCGATGAGCAGTTCTTC. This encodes CASSDKGTSDEQFF.

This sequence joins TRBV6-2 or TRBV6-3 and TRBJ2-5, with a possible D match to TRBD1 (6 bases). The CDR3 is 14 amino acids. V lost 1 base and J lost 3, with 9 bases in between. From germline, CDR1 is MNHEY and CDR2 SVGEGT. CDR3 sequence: CASSYWGPEETQYF. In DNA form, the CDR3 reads TGTGCCAGCAGTTACTGGGGGCCTGAAGAGACCCAGTACTTC.

The CDR3 bases are TGTGCCAGCCAGGGGGCGGGGGGGCTCGAGCAGTACTTC. This translates into CASQGAGGLEQYF. The genes are TRBV12-3 or TRBV12-4 and TRBJ2-7, with TRBD2 as a possible D gene (9 bases). V lost 8 bases and J 6 bases, leaving 17 bases between the germline ends. There are 13 residues in the CDR3.

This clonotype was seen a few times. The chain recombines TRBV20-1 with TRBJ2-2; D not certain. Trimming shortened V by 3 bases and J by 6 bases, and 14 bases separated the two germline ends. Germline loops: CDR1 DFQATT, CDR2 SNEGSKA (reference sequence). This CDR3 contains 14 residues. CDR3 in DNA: TGCAGTGCTAGTGGTGTCAGCAACTCCGGGGAGCTGTTTTTT. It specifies CSASGVSNSGELFF.